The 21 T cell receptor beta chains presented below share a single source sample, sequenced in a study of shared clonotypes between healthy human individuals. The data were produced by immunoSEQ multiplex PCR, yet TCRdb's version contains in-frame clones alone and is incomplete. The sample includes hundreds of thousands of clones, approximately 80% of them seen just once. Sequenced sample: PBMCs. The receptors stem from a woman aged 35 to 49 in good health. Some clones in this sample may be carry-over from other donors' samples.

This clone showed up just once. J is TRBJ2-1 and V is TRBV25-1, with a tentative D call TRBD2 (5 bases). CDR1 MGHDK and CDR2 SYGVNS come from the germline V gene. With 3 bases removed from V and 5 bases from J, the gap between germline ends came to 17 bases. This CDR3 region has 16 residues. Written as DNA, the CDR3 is TGTGCCAGCAGTGAGGGTTCCGAGGGCGCGGACAATGAGCAGTTCTTC. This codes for CASSEGSEGADNEQFF.

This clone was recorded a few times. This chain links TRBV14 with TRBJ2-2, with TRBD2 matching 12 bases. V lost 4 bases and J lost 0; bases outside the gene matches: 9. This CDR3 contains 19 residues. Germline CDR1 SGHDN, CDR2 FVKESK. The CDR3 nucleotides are TGTGCCAGCAGCCTCCGACTAGCGGGAGCCCGAGCGAACACCGGGGAGCTGTTTTTT. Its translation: CASSLRLAGARANTGELFF.

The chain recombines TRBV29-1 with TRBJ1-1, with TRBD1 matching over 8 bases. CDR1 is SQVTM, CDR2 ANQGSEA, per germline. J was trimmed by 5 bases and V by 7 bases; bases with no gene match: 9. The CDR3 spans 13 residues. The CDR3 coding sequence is TGCAGCGAACGAACAGGGGGTAGGACTGAAGCTTTCTTT. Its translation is CSERTGGRTEAFF. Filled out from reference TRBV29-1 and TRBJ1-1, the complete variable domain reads SAVISQKPSRDICQRGTSLTIQCQVDSQVTMMFWYRQQPGQSLTLIATANQGSEATYESGFVIDKFPISRPNLTFSTLTVSNMSPEDSSIYLCSERTGGRTEAFFGQGTRLTVV.

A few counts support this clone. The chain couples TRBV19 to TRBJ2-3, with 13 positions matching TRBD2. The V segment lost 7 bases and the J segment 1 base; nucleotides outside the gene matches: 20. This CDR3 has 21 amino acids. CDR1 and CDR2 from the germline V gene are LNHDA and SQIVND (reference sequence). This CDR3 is CASTVPRTSGSRNERTDTQYF. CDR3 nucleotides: TGTGCCAGTACCGTCCCGAGGACTAGCGGGAGTCGGAATGAGCGCACAGATACGCAGTATTTT.

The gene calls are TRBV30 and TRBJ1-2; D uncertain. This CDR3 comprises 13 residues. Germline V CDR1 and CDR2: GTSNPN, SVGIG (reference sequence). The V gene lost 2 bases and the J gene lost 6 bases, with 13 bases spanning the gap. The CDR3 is CAWSPSLVNGYTF. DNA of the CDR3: TGTGCCTGGAGTCCGTCCCTCGTGAATGGCTACACCTTC.

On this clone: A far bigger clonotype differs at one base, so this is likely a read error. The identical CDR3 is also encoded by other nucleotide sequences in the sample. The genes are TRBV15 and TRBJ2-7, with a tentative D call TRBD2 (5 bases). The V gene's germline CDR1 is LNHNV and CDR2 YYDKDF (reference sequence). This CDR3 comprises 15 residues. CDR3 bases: TGCGCCACCAGCAGAGATCGAAGCGGTAGGCGCGAGCAGTACTTC. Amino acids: CATSRDRSGRREQYF.

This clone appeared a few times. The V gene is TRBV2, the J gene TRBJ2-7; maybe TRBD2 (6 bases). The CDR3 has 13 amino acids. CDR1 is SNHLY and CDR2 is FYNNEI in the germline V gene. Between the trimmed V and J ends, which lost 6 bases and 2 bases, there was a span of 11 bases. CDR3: CASRPGEPYEQYF. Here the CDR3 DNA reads TGTGCCAGCAGGCCGGGGGAACCCTACGAGCAGTACTTC.

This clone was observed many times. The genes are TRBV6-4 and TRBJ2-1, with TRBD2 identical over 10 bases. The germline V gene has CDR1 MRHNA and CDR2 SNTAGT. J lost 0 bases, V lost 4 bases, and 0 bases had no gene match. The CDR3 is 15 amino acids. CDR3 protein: CASSASGSSYNEQFF. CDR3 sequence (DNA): TGTGCCAGCAGTGCTAGCGGGAGCTCCTACAATGAGCAGTTCTTC.

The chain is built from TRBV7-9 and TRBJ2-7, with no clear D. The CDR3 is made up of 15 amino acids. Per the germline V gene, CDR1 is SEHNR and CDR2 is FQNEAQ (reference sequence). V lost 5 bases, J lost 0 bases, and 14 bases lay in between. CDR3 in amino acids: CASSPSQWGSYEQYF. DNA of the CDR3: TGTGCCAGCAGCCCATCCCAGTGGGGCTCCTACGAGCAGTACTTC. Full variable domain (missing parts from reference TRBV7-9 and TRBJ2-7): DTGVSQNPRHKITKRGQNVTFRCDPISEHNRLYWYRQTLGQGPEFLTYFQNEAQLEKSRLLSDRFSAERPKGSFSTLEIQRTEQGDSAMYLCASSPSQWGSYEQYFGPGTRLTVT.

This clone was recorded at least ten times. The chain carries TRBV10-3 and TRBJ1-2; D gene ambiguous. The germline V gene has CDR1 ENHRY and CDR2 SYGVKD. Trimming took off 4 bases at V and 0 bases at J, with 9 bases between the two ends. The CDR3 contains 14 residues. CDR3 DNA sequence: TGTGCCATCAGTGTATCTGGACCTAACTATGGCTACACCTTC. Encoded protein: CAISVSGPNYGYTF.

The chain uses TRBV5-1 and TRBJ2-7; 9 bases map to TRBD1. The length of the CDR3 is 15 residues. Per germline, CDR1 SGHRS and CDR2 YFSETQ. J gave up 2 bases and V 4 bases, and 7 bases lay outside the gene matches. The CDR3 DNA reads TGCGCCAGCAGCCCGGGACAGGGTGGTGCCTACGAGCAGTACTTC. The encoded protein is CASSPGQGGAYEQYF. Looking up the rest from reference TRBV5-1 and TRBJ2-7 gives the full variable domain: KAGVTQTPRYLIKTRGQQVTLSCSPISGHRSVSWYQQTPGQGLQFLFEYFSETQRNKGNFPGRFSGRQFSNSRSEMNVSTLELGDSALYLCASSPGQGGAYEQYFGPGTRLTVT.

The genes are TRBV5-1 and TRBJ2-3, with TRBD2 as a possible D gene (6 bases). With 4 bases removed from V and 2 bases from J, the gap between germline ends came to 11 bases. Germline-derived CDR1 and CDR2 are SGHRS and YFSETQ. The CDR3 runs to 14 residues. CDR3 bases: TGCGCCAGCAGCGCGGGACTGAACACAGATACGCAGTATTTT. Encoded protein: CASSAGLNTDTQYF.

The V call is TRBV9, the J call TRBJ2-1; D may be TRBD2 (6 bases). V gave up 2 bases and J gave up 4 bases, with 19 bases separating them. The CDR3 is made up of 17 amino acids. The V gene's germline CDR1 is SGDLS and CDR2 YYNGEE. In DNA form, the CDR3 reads TGTGCCAGCAGCGTTGATCAGATGCAGCGGGCGTACAATGAGCAGTTCTTC. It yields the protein CASSVDQMQRAYNEQFF. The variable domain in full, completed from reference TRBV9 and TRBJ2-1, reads DSGVTQTPKHLITATGQRVTLRCSPRSGDLSVYWYQQSLDQGLQFLIQYYNGEERAKGNILERFSAQQFPDLHSELNLSSLELGDSALYFCASSVDQMQRAYNEQFFGPGTRLTVL.

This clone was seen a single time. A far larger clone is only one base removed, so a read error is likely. CDR3 in amino acids: CASNPDRDEAFF. CDR3 nucleotides: TGTGCCAGCAACCCCGACAGGGATGAAGCTTTCTTT. The gene calls are TRBV11-2 and TRBJ1-1, with 7 bases matching TRBD1. Unmatched junction bases numbered 6, after V lost 7 bases and J lost 7 bases. The CDR3 length is 12 residues. Germline CDR1 SGHAT, CDR2 FQNNGV. Full variable domain (remainder filled in from reference TRBV11-2 and TRBJ1-1): EAGVAQSPRYKIIEKRQSVAFWCNPISGHATLYWYQQILGQGPKLLIQFQNNGVVDDSQLPKDRFSAERLKGVDSTLKIQPAKLEDSAVYLCASNPDRDEAFFGQGTRLTVV.

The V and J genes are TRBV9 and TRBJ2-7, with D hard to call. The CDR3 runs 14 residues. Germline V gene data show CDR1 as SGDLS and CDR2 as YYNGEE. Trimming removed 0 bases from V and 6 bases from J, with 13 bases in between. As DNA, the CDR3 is TGTGCCAGCAGCGTAGACGGCCATTTAGGCGAGCAGTACTTC. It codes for CASSVDGHLGEQYF.

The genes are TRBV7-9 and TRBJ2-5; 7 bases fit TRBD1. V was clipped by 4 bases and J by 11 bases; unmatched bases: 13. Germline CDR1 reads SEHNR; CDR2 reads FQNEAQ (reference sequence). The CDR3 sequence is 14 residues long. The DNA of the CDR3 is TGTGCCAGCAGCTCAGACAGGGAGACCTGGGAGCAGTACTTC. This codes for CASSSDRETWEQYF.

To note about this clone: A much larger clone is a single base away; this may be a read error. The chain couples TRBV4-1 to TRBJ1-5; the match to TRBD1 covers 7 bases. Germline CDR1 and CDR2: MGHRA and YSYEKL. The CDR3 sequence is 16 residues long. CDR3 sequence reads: CASGQEARGGGQPQHF. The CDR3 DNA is TGCGCCAGCGGCCAAGAAGCCAGGGGGGGAGGTCAGCCCCAGCATTTT.

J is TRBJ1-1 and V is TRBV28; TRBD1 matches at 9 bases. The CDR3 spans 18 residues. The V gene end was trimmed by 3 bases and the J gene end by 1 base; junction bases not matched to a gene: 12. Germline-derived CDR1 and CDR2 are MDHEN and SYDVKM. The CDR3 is CASSFRTGTGIWNTEAFF. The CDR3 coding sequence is TGTGCCAGCAGTTTCCGAACCGGGACAGGGATTTGGAACACTGAAGCTTTCTTT.

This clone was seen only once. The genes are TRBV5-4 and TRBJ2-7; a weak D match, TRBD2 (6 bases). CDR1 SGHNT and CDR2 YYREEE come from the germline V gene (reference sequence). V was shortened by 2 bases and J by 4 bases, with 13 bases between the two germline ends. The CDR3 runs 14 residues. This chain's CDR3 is CASSFYGGIYEQYF. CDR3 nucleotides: TGTGCCAGCAGCTTCTATGGCGGGATATACGAGCAGTACTTC.

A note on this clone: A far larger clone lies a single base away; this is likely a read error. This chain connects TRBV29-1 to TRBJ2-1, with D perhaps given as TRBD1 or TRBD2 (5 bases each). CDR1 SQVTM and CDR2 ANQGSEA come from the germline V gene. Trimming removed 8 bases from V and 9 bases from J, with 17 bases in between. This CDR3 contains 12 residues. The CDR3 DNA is TGCAGCCCGACCTATTCAGGGACTGAGCAGTTCTTC. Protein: CSPTYSGTEQFF.

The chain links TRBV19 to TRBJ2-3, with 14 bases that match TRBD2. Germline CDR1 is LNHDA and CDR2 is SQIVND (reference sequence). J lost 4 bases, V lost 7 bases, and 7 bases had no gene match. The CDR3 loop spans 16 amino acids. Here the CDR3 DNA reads TGTGCCAGTACCAACAGGGGACTAGCGGGAGCAGATACGCAGTATTTT. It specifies CASTNRGLAGADTQYF.